This T cell receptor (beta chain) was sequenced during a study of T cell responses to AZD1222 COVID-19 vaccine. CDR1 SQVTM and CDR2 ANQGSEA come from the germline V gene. V lost 4 bases to trimming and J lost 0 bases, with 16 bases between them. CDR3 length: 15 amino acids. Sequencing was performed with immunoSEQ multiplex PCR; in TCRdb, only in-frame clones are kept and a portion is missing. The table lists roughly 120,000 clones, roughly 85% of them singletons, with around 20% in the top ten. This TCR was sampled from an adult in good health. Material: peripheral blood, obtained on day 0 of MenACWY control vaccination. The chain has TRBV29-1 and TRBJ2-7; either TRBD1 or TRBD2 may supply D (7 bases each). CDR3 sequence reads: CSVVTGRVFSYEQYF. CDR3 DNA sequence: TGCAGCGTTGTGACAGGGAGGGTATTCTCCTACGAGCAGTACTTC.